What follows are 7 T cell receptor beta chains derived from one specimen sequenced in a study of blood T cell repertoires in COVID-19. This table comes from immunoSEQ multiplex PCR, and its TCRdb copy is limited to in-frame clones, with some not included. The profile covers 250,000 to 300,000 clones, with approximately 87% appearing a single time and about 12% taken by the ten largest. Input material: peripheral blood. The receptors stem from a woman in her thirties with COVID-19, enrolled during active disease.

This clone showed up just once. The chain couples TRBV19 to TRBJ1-5; the match to TRBD1 covers 10 bases. Trimming took 7 bases from V and 4 from J; bases not matched to a gene: 10. The CDR3 is made up of 16 amino acids. The germline V gene has CDR1 LNHDA and CDR2 SQIVND (reference sequence). In DNA form, the CDR3 reads TGTGCCAGTACCTCAGCGACAGGGGGCGCGAATCAGCCCCAGCATTTT. It encodes CASTSATGGANQPQHF.

This clone was detected a few times. V usage is TRBV6-6 and J usage is TRBJ2-2, with 9 bases lining up with TRBD2. The CDR3 totals 17 residues. J gave up 6 bases and V 6 bases, and 14 bases lay outside the gene matches. Germline lookup yields CDR1 MNHNY and CDR2 SVGAGI (reference sequence). The CDR3 spells CASSRPQTSGVAGELFF. The DNA of the CDR3 is TGTGCCAGCAGCCGACCCCAGACTAGCGGAGTGGCCGGGGAGCTGTTTTTT.

There are a few counts of this clone. The J gene is TRBJ1-5, the V gene TRBV3-1 (or the pseudogene TRBV3-2); 7 bases line up with TRBD1. CDR1 is LGHDT and CDR2 is YNNKEL in the germline V gene (reference sequence). CDR3 length: 15 amino acids. V was pared by 3 bases and J by 7 bases, with 9 bases of the junction left unmatched. The DNA for the CDR3 is TGTGCCAGCAGCCACGGGGGCACAGGGGTACAGCCCCAGCATTTT. Translation gives CASSHGGTGVQPQHF.

The chain's CDR3 is CASSYTRTGNTEAFF. CDR3 DNA sequence: TGTGCCAGCAGTTACACCCGGACAGGAAACACTGAAGCTTTCTTT. The rearrangement joins TRBV6-6 to TRBJ1-1; the match to TRBD1 covers 7 bases. CDR1 MNHNY and CDR2 SVGAGI come from the germline V gene (reference sequence). The CDR3 totals 15 residues. V was pared by 2 bases and J by 2 bases, with 5 bases of the junction left unmatched.

V gene TRBV24-1 combines with J gene TRBJ1-1; 7 bases are shared with TRBD1. The CDR3 spans 15 residues. V was clipped by 2 bases and J by 4 bases; unmatched bases: 6. Germline V CDR1 and CDR2: KGHDR, SFDVKD. This CDR3 is CATSDSTGSGTEAFF. The CDR3 DNA sequence: TGTGCCACCAGTGATTCGACAGGGTCGGGCACTGAAGCTTTCTTT.

The chain links TRBV6-5 to TRBJ2-1; 9 positions match TRBD1. CDR3 length: 15 amino acids. From germline, CDR1 is MNHEY and CDR2 SVGAGI. J lost 7 bases, V lost 0 bases, and 4 bases had no gene match. The CDR3 DNA sequence: TGTGCCAGCAGTTACTCTTCGACAGGGGGGAATGAGCAGTTCTTC. As protein: CASSYSSTGGNEQFF.

The chain carries TRBV19 and TRBJ2-5, with D possibly matching TRBD1 (6 bases). This CDR3 has 16 residues. V lost 5 bases, J lost 5 bases, and 21 bases lay in between. Germline CDR1 reads LNHDA; CDR2 reads SQIVND (reference sequence). In nucleotides, the CDR3 is TGTGCCAGTAGTCCCGCGTTTGGGGGCAAATTCGAGACCCAGTACTTC. Translation gives CASSPAFGGKFETQYF.